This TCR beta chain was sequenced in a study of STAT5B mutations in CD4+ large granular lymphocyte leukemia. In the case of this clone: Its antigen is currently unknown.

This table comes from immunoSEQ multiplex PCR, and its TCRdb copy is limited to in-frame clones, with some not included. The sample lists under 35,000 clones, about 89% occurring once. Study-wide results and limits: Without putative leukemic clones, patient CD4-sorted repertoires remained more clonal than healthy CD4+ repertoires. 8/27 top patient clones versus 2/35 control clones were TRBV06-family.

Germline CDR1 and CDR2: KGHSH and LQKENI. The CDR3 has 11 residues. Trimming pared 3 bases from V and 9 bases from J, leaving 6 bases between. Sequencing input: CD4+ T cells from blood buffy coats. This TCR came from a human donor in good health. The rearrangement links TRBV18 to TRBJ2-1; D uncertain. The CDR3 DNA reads TGTGCCAGCTCACCCCAGGTTGAGCAGTTCTTC. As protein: CASSPQVEQFF.